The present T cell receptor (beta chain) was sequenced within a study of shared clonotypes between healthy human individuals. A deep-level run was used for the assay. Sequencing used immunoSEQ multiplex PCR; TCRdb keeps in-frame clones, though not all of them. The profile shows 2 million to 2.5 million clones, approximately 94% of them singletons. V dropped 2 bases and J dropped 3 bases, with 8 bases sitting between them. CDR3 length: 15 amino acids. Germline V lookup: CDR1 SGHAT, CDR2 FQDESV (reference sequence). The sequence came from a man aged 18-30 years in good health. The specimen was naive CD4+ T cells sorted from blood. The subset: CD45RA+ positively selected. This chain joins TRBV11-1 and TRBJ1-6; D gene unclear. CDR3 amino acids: CASSLSALYNSPLHF. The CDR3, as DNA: TGTGCCAGCAGCTTATCGGCCCTCTATAATTCACCCCTCCACTTT.